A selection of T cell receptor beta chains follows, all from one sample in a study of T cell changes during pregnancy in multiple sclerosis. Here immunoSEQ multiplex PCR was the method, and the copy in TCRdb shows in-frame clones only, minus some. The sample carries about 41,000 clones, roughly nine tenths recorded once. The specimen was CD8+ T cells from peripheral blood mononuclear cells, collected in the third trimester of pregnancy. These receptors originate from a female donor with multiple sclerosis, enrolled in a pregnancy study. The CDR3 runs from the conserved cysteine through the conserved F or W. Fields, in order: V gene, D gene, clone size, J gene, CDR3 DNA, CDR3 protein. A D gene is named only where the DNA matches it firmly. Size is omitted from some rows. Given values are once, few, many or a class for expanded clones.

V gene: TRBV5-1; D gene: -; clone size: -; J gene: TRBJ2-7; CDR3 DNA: TGCGCCAGCAGGGACAGCTACGAGCAGTACTTC; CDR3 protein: CASRDSYEQYF
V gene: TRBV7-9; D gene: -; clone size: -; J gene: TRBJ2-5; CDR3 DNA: TGTGCCAGCAGCTCTGCCCCAACCGTAGTGATTGAAGAGACCCAGTACTTC; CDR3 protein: CASSSAPTVVIEETQYF
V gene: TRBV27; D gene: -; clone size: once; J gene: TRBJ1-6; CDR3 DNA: TGTGCCAGCAGCCGAATGAGCTCCTATAATTCACCCCTCCACTTT; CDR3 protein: CASSRMSSYNSPLHF
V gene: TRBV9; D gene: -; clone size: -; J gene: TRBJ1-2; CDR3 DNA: TGTGCCAGCAGCGTAGACTATGTAGGGGTACCTTATTATGGCTACACCTTC; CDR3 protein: CASSVDYVGVPYYGYTF
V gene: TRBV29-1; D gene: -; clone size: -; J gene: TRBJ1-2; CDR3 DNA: TGCAGCGTTTTCTCCTACCAAAATGGCTACACCTTC; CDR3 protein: CSVFSYQNGYTF
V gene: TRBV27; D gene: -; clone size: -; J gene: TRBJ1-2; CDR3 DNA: TGTGCCAGCAGTTTACAGTATAACTATGGCTACACCTTC; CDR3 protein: CASSLQYNYGYTF
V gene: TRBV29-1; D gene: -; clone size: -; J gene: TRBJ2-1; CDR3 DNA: TGCAGCGTTGGGGAGGGGGGGTCGGCCTACAATGAGCAGTTCTTC; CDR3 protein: CSVGEGGSAYNEQFF
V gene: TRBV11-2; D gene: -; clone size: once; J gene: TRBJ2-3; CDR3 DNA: TGTGCCAGCAGCTTAACAGGCCCCTCAGACACGCAGTATTTT; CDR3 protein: CASSLTGPSDTQYF
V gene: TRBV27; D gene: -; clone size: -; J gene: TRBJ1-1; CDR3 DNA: TGTGCCAGCAGTTCCCTTCTGAACACTGAAGCTTTCTTT; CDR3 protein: CASSSLLNTEAFF
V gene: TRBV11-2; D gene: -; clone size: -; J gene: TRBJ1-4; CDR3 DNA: TGTGCCAGCAGCTTAGGTACAGGGTTTAAAGAAAAACTGTTTTTT; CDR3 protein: CASSLGTGFKEKLFF
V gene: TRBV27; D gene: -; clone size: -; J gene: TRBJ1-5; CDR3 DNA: TGTGCCAGCAGTCCTTCGGACTGGGATAGCAATCAGCCCCAGCATTTT; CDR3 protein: CASSPSDWDSNQPQHF
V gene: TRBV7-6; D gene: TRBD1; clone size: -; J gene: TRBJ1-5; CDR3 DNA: TGTGCCAGCAGCCCACTGGGAACGGGACAGCTCAATCAGCCCCAGCATTTT; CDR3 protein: CASSPLGTGQLNQPQHF
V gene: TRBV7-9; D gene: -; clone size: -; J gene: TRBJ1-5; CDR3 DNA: TGTGCCAGCAGCTCAGGGGCGATTAATCAGCCCCAGCATTTT; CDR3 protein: CASSSGAINQPQHF
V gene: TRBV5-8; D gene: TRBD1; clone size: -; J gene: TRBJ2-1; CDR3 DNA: TGTGCCAGCAGCGTGGACAGGGTAGAATACAATGAGCAGTTCTTC; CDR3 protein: CASSVDRVEYNEQFF
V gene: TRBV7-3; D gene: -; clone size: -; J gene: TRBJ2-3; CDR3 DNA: TGTGCCAGCAGCTTAAATCCGGGAACTAGCACAGATACGCAGTATTTT; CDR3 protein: CASSLNPGTSTDTQYF
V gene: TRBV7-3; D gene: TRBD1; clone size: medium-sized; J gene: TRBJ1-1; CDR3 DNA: TGTGCCAGCAGCGCATTTGACGGACAGGCTGAAGCTTTCTTT; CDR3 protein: CASSAFDGQAEAFF
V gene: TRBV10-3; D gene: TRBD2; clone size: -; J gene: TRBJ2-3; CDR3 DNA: TGTGCCATCAGAGACCAGGGAGGGAGTACAGATACGCAGTATTTT; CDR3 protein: CAIRDQGGSTDTQYF
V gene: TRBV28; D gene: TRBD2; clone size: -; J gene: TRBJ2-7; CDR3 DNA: TGTGCCAGCAGTTTTGCGGGAGGGGCTTACGAGCAGTACTTC; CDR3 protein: CASSFAGGAYEQYF
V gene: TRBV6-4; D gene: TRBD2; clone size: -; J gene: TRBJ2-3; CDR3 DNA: TGTGCCAGCAGTGACGGGGAGGGCGCAGATACGCAGTATTTT; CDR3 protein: CASSDGEGADTQYF
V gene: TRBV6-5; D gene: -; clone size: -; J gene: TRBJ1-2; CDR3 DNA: TGTGCCAGCAGTTTTTTTGAGGGCTCAGGCTATGGCTACACCTTC; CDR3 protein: CASSFFEGSGYGYTF
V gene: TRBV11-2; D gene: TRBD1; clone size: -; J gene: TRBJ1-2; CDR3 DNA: TGTGCCAGCAGAAATAGGACAGGGGACTATGGCTACACCTTC; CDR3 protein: CASRNRTGDYGYTF
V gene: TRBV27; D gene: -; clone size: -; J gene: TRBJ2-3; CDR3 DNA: TGTGCCAGCAGTTTAAGCGGGAGCACAGATACGCAGTATTTT; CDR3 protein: CASSLSGSTDTQYF
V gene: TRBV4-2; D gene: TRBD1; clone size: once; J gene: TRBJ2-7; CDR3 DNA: TGTGCCAGCAGCCTTTCTCCGGACAGGGGGAGCGAGCAGTACTTC; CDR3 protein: CASSLSPDRGSEQYF
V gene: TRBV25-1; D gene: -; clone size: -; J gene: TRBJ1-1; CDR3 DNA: TGTGCCAGCAGTGGTACAGGATGGGACACTGAAGCTTTCTTT; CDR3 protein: CASSGTGWDTEAFF